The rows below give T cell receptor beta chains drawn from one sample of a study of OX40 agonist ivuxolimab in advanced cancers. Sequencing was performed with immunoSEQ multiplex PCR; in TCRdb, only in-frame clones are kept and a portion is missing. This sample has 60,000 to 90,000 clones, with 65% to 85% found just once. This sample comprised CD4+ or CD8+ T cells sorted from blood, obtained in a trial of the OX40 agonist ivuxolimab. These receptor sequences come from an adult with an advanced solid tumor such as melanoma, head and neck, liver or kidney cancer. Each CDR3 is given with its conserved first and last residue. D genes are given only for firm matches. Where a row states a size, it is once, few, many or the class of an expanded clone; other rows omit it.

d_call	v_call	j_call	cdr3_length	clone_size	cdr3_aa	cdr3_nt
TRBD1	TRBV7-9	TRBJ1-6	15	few	CASSPRQGDNSPLHF	TGTGCCAGCAGCCCACGACAGGGAGATAATTCACCCCTCCACTTT
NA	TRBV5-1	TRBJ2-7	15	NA	CASSPPGTPSYEQYF	TGCGCCAGCTCCCCCCCGGGGACCCCTTCCTACGAGCAGTACTTC
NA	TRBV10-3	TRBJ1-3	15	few	CAISEGGRTGNTIYF	TGTGCCATCAGTGAGGGTGGGAGGACTGGAAACACCATATATTTT
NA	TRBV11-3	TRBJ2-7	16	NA	CASSLDPARRLGEQYF	TGTGCCAGCAGCTTAGATCCGGCGAGGAGGCTCGGAGAGCAGTACTTC
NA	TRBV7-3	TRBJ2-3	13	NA	CASSPTAQDTQYF	TGTGCCAGCAGCCCAACCGCACAAGATACGCAGTATTTT
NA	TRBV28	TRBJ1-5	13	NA	CASRRQSNQPQHF	TGTGCCAGCAGACGACAGAGCAATCAGCCCCAGCATTTT
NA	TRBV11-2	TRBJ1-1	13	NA	CASSLRGDTEAFF	TGTGCCAGCAGCCTCCGGGGCGACACTGAAGCTTTCTTT
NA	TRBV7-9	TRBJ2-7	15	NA	CASSFGGEGSYEQYF	TGTGCCAGCAGCTTTGGGGGTGAGGGATCCTACGAGCAGTACTTC
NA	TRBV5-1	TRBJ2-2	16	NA	CASSLRQNTNTGELFF	TGCGCCAGCAGCTTAAGACAGAATACGAACACCGGGGAGCTGTTTTTT
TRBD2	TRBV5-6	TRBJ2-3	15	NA	CASSQPGLARDTQYF	TGTGCCAGCAGCCAGCCGGGACTAGCGAGAGATACGCAGTATTTT
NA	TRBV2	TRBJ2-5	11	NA	CASTSQETQYF	TGTGCCAGCACCAGCCAAGAGACCCAGTACTTC
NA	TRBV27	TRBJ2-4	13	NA	CASRTHMMDIQYF	TGTGCCAGCAGGACCCACATGATGGACATTCAGTACTTC
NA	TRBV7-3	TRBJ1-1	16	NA	CASSPTGGYSATEAFF	TGTGCCAGCAGCCCAACTGGAGGGTATTCTGCCACTGAAGCTTTCTTT
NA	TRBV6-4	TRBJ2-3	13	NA	CASSPAEADTQYF	TGTGCCAGCAGTCCTGCCGAGGCAGATACGCAGTATTTT
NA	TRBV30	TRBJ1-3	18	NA	CAWSVKQKAQISGNTIYF	TGTGCCTGGAGTGTGAAACAAAAGGCTCAGATTTCTGGAAACACCATATATTTT
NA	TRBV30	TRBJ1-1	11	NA	CASGRTLEAFF	TGCGCCTCGGGGAGGACGCTTGAAGCTTTCTTT
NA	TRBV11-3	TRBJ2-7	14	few	CASTEDGSSYEQYF	TGTGCCAGCACAGAGGACGGGAGCTCCTACGAGCAGTACTTC
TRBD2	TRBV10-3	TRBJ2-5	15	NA	CAIGRGGTAGETQYF	TGTGCCATCGGTAGGGGAGGGACCGCAGGGGAGACCCAGTACTTC
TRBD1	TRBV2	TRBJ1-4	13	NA	CASSNTGGEKLFF	TGTGCCAGCAGTAACACAGGGGGGGAAAAACTGTTTTTT
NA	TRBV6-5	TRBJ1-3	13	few	CASLSPTGNTIYF	TGTGCCAGCCTCTCTCCGACAGGAAACACCATATATTTT
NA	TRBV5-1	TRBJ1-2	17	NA	CASSLGFGQGGVYGYTF	TGCGCCAGCAGCTTGGGGTTTGGGCAGGGTGGAGTGTATGGCTACACCTTC
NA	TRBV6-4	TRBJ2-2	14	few	CASSEQLAGGELFF	TGTGCCAGCAGTGAGCAGCTAGCCGGCGGGGAGCTGTTTTTT
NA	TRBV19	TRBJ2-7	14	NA	CASSIQDQGSEQYF	TGTGCCAGTAGTATTCAGGACCAAGGCAGCGAGCAGTACTTC
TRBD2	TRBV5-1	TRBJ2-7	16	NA	CASSLSGTSGLHEQYF	TGCGCCAGCAGCTTGAGCGGGACTAGCGGTCTGCACGAGCAGTACTTC
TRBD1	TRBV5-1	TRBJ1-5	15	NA	CASSLSSGGGQPQHF	TGCGCCAGCAGCTTAAGTTCAGGGGGCGGTCAGCCCCAGCATTTT
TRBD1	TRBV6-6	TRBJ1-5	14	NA	CASSYRTGSQPQHF	TGTGCCAGCAGTTACAGGACAGGGTCGCAGCCCCAGCATTTT
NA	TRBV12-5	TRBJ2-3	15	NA	CASAPGGRATDTQYF	TGTGCTAGTGCCCCTGGCGGCAGAGCCACAGATACGCAGTATTTT
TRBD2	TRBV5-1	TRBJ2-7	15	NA	CASSLTSGSNYEQYF	TGCGCCAGCAGCTTGACTAGCGGGAGTAACTACGAGCAGTACTTC
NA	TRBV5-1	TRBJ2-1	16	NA	CASSLAGPGVYNEQFF	TGCGCCAGCAGCTTGGCCGGGCCGGGCGTCTACAATGAGCAGTTCTTC
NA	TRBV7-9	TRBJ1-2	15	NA	CASSLTQVQTYGYTF	TGTGCCAGCAGCTTAACCCAGGTACAGACGTATGGCTACACCTTC
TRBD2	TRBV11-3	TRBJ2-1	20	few	CASSLSSSAWASGSHNEQFF	TGTGCCAGCAGCTTATCGTCGTCGGCCTGGGCTAGCGGGAGTCACAATGAGCAGTTCTTC
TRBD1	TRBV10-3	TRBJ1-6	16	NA	CAISESPDRVYSPLHF	TGTGCCATCAGTGAGTCTCCGGACAGGGTGTATTCACCCCTCCACTTT
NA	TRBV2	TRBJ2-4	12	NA	CASSTGKNIQYF	TGTGCCAGCAGTACAGGGAAGAACATTCAGTACTTC
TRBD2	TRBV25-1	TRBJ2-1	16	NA	CASSEAGGRVYNEQFF	TGTGCCAGCAGTGAGGCGGGAGGACGGGTCTACAATGAGCAGTTCTTC
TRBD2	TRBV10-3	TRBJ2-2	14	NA	CAITQRGDTGELFF	TGTGCCATCACCCAGCGGGGGGACACCGGGGAGCTGTTTTTT
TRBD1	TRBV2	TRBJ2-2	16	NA	CASSITGNRGTGELFF	TGTGCCAGCAGTATCACAGGGAACAGGGGCACCGGGGAGCTGTTTTTT
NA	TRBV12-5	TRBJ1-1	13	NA	CASGLSPDTEAFF	TGTGCTAGTGGTTTGTCCCCGGACACTGAAGCTTTCTTT
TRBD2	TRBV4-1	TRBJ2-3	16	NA	CASSHPTSGSTDTQYF	TGCGCCAGCAGCCATCCGACTAGCGGGAGCACAGATACGCAGTATTTT
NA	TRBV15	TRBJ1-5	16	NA	CATSRDRVRLGQPQHF	TGTGCCACCAGCAGAGATCGCGTGAGGTTGGGGCAGCCCCAGCATTTT
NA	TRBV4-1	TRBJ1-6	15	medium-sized	CASSQDWVSGSPLHF	TGCGCCAGCAGCCAAGATTGGGTGTCAGGATCACCCCTCCACTTT
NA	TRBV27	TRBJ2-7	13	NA	CASSLWGTGEQYF	TGTGCCAGCAGTTTATGGGGGACGGGGGAGCAGTACTTC
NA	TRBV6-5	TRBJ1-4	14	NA	CASSYRRGAEKLFF	TGTGCCAGCAGTTACAGAAGGGGGGCTGAAAAACTGTTTTTT
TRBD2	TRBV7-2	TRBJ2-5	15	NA	CASSLVGTSGETQYF	TGTGCCAGCAGCTTAGTAGGGACTAGCGGAGAGACCCAGTACTTC
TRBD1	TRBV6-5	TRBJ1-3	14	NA	CASWDRGFGNTIYF	TGTGCCAGCTGGGACAGGGGGTTTGGAAACACCATATATTTT
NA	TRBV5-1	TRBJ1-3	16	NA	CASSLAGLSSGNTIYF	TGCGCCAGCAGCTTGGCAGGATTGAGCTCTGGAAACACCATATATTTT
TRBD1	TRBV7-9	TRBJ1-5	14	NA	CASSLGQGGQPQHF	TGTGCCAGCAGCTTAGGACAGGGAGGTCAGCCCCAGCATTTT
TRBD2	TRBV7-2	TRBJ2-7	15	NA	CASSLMGLAGGEQYF	TGTGCCAGCAGCCTAATGGGGTTAGCGGGAGGCGAGCAGTACTTC
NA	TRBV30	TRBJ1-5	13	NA	CAWSVTPSQPQHF	TGTGCCTGGAGTGTAACCCCTAGTCAGCCCCAGCATTTT
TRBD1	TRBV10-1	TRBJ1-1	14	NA	CASSGTGRNTEAFF	TGCGCCAGCAGCGGGACAGGGAGGAACACTGAAGCTTTCTTT
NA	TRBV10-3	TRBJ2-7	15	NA	CAISEPNLGGGEQYF	TGTGCCATCAGTGAGCCAAACTTGGGGGGCGGCGAGCAGTACTTC
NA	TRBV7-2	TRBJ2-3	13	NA	CASSFTGTDTQYF	TGTGCCAGCAGCTTTACGGGCACAGATACGCAGTATTTT